These 27 T cell receptor beta chains were all obtained from the same sample, sequenced in a study of shared clonotypes between healthy human individuals. Profiling relied on immunoSEQ multiplex PCR, and the TCRdb table lists in-frame clones only, not all of them. The sample includes roughly 2.5 million clones, more than 90% of them seen just once. The sample comprised naive CD4+ T cells sorted from blood. The subset was: CD45RA+ positively selected. These receptors were collected from a man younger than 35 in good health.

The chain carries TRBV2 and TRBJ1-2, with 7 bases identical to TRBD1. After removal of 6 bases from V and 4 bases from J, the junction contained 8 bases not matched to a gene. This CDR3 region has 14 residues. Germline CDR1 SNHLY, CDR2 FYNNEI. CDR3 residues: CASRVQGLGYGYTF. The CDR3 nucleotides are TGTGCCAGCAGAGTACAGGGGCTTGGCTATGGCTACACCTTC.

The V gene is TRBV28, the J gene TRBJ1-2; no definite D call. Trimming removed 8 bases from V and 4 bases from J, with 8 bases in between. In germline, CDR1 is MDHEN, CDR2 SYDVKM. This CDR3 region has 11 residues. CDR3 DNA sequence: TGTGCCAGCCTTGGACCCTATGGCTACACCTTC. Residues: CASLGPYGYTF.

The V gene is TRBV6-5, the J gene TRBJ1-4; tentative D call: TRBD1 (6 bases). The CDR3 runs to 13 residues. Germline V gene sequence: CDR1 MNHEY, CDR2 SVGAGI. V dropped 6 bases and J dropped 8 bases, with 13 bases sitting between them. The CDR3 region has the DNA TGTGCCAGCAGGCGGGGGGGGCGAGAAAAACTGTTTTTT. It yields the protein CASRRGGREKLFF.

The chain is built from TRBV27 and TRBJ2-1; TRBD2 matches 10 bases. The CDR3 extends over 15 amino acids. Losses at the gene ends were 4 bases for V and 6 bases for J; bases not matched to a gene: 6. The germline V gene has CDR1 MNHEY and CDR2 SMNVEV (reference sequence). The CDR3 loop reads CASSYGLAVRNEQFF. In DNA form, the CDR3 reads TGTGCCAGCAGTTATGGACTAGCGGTCCGCAATGAGCAGTTCTTC.

This clone has only one observation. Other DNA sequences from this sample encode an identical CDR3 as well. This chain connects TRBV2 to TRBJ2-7; D uncertain. V gave up 0 bases and J gave up 3 bases, with 3 bases separating them. CDR1 and CDR2 (germline): SNHLY, FYNNEI. The CDR3 runs to 12 residues. The CDR3 bases are TGTGCCAGCAGTGAAGCCAACTACGAGCAGTACTTC. Amino acids: CASSEANYEQYF.

This rearrangement joins TRBV5-8 to TRBJ2-6; TRBD2 agrees at 7 bases. The germline V gene encodes CDR1 SGHTS and CDR2 YDEGEE. The junction had 4 bases not matched to a gene; V was cut back by 4 bases and J by 0 bases. CDR3 length: 16 amino acids. The CDR3 DNA is TGTGCCAGCAGCCAGGGAGGGTTCTCTGGGGCCAACGTCCTGACTTTC. Residues: CASSQGGFSGANVLTF.

The rearrangement uses TRBV2 and TRBJ1-4, with D tentatively TRBD1 (5 bases). CDR3 length: 16 amino acids. V gave up 4 bases and J gave up 8 bases, with 20 bases separating them. CDR1 and CDR2 (germline): SNHLY, FYNNEI. CDR3 coding DNA: TGTGCCAGCAGTGTTAGGGACCCCCAAACCGGGGAAAAACTGTTTTTT. As protein: CASSVRDPQTGEKLFF.

The J gene is TRBJ1-3, the V gene TRBV18; TRBD1 agrees at 8 bases. CDR1 and CDR2 from the germline V gene are KGHSH and LQKENI. CDR3 length equals 15 residues. After removal of 10 bases from V and 3 bases from J, the junction contained 11 bases not matched to a gene. In DNA, the CDR3 is TGTGCCACTATGGACAGGGCTCGAGTTGGAAACACCATATATTTT. Protein: CATMDRARVGNTIYF.

The J gene is TRBJ1-2, the V gene TRBV28, with D tentatively TRBD1 (5 bases). Trimming stripped 6 bases from V and 5 bases from J, with 19 bases between. Germline V lookup: CDR1 MDHEN, CDR2 SYDVKM. This CDR3 contains 15 residues. In nucleotides, the CDR3 is TGTGCCAGCAGCCAACCAGGGCAATCTGAGTATGGCTACACCTTC. It encodes CASSQPGQSEYGYTF.

This chain joins TRBV7-9 and TRBJ2-3; D is unresolved. The CDR3 extends over 16 amino acids. The V gene's germline CDR1 is SEHNR and CDR2 FQNEAQ (reference sequence). Trimming took off 1 base at V and 2 bases at J, with 13 bases between the two ends. The CDR3 sequence: CASSLVLSGSTDTQYF. DNA for the CDR3: TGTGCCAGCAGCTTAGTTTTATCTGGATCCACAGATACGCAGTATTTT.

The chain combines TRBV4-1 with TRBJ2-7; D is perhaps TRBD1 or TRBD2 (5 bases each). Germline-derived CDR1 and CDR2 are MGHRA and YSYEKL. The CDR3 loop spans 15 amino acids. With 3 bases removed from V and 3 bases from J, the gap between germline ends came to 15 bases. CDR3 sequence: CASSHTEGIGYEQYF. Here the CDR3 DNA reads TGCGCCAGCAGCCATACAGAGGGGATCGGCTACGAGCAGTACTTC.

The genes are TRBV12-5 and TRBJ2-5; D is tentatively TRBD1 or TRBD2 (6 bases each). V gave up 7 bases and J gave up 0 bases, with 18 bases separating them. The CDR3 contains 16 residues. Germline V CDR1 and CDR2: LGHNT, FRNRAP. CDR3 in amino acids: CASAPGGGLYQETQYF. DNA of the CDR3: TGTGCTAGTGCCCCCGGAGGGGGTTTGTACCAAGAGACCCAGTACTTC.

V and J are TRBV30 and TRBJ2-5; D is undetermined. Germline CDR1 and CDR2: GTSNPN and SVGIG (reference sequence). The CDR3 is 14 residues long. Trimming took 2 bases from V and 2 from J, leaving 12 bases between them. The CDR3 reads CAWSPPQLQETQYF. Here the CDR3 DNA reads TGTGCCTGGAGTCCCCCACAGCTACAAGAGACCCAGTACTTC.

This clone came up once. The same CDR3 arises from other DNA sequences in this sample as well. This chain joins TRBV28 and TRBJ1-2; D is unclear. This CDR3 has 13 residues. Germline V gene data show CDR1 as MDHEN and CDR2 as SYDVKM. Trimming took off 2 bases at V and 3 bases at J, with 7 bases between the two ends. CDR3: CASSLQGHYGYTF. CDR3 nucleotides: TGTGCCAGCAGTTTACAAGGGCACTATGGCTACACCTTC.

The chain has TRBV11-3 and TRBJ2-7; D gene unclear. The CDR3 runs to 13 residues. Germline V gives CDR1 SGHNT, CDR2 YENEEA. Deletions cut 2 bases from V and 7 bases from J, with 12 bases between. The CDR3 loop is CASSLFQGWEQYF. The CDR3 DNA reads as TGTGCCAGCAGCTTATTCCAAGGGTGGGAGCAGTACTTC.

This clone was found a few times. The sample carries other DNA sequences with the same CDR3. The genes are TRBV20-1 and TRBJ1-1; D gene uncertain. The CDR3 runs to 11 residues. V lost 5 bases to trimming and J lost 1 base, with 5 bases between them. The V gene's germline CDR1 is DFQATT and CDR2 SNEGSKA (reference sequence). As DNA, the CDR3 is TGCAGTGCTCCCCGGAACACTGAAGCTTTCTTT. Encoded protein: CSAPRNTEAFF.

The chain links TRBV27 to TRBJ1-2; D unclear. V shed 3 bases and J shed 8 bases, with 10 bases lying between them. CDR3 length equals 12 residues. Germline loops: CDR1 MNHEY, CDR2 SMNVEV (reference sequence). Here the CDR3 DNA reads TGTGCCAGCAGTTTTGAGGGTAGAGGCTACACCTTC. This translates into CASSFEGRGYTF.

The DNA of the CDR3 is TGCGCCAGCAGCCCCCGGCCTTACGGGGAGCAGTACTTC. This gives the protein CASSPRPYGEQYF. The chain couples TRBV4-1 to TRBJ2-7; D unclear. CDR3 length: 13 residues. V lost 4 bases to trimming and J lost 7 bases, with 14 bases between them. Germline V lookup: CDR1 MGHRA, CDR2 YSYEKL.

This clone was detected once. Other DNA sequences in the sample encode the same CDR3. V and J are TRBV5-1 and TRBJ2-7; unclear D gene. Trimming shortened V by 0 bases and J by 0 bases, and 7 bases separated the two germline ends. The CDR3 sequence is 14 residues long. Per the germline V gene, CDR1 is SGHRS and CDR2 is YFSETQ. The CDR3 sequence is CASSLVGSSYEQYF. Written as DNA, the CDR3 is TGCGCCAGCAGCTTGGTTGGCAGCTCCTACGAGCAGTACTTC.

CDR3 loop: CASSRDLTSTDTQYF. CDR3 DNA: TGTGCCAGCAGCCGGGACCTAACTAGCACAGATACGCAGTATTTT. The chain is built from TRBV6-1 and TRBJ2-3; either TRBD1 or TRBD2 may supply D (5 bases each). Germline CDR1 and CDR2: MNHNS and SASEGT. V lost 6 bases to trimming and J lost 0 bases, with 13 bases between them. The CDR3 extends over 15 amino acids.

The rearrangement joins TRBV16 to TRBJ1-1, with no clear D. Trimming left V 6 bases short and J 0 bases short, with 8 bases between. CDR1 and CDR2 (germline): KGHSY, FQNENV. The CDR3 contains 13 residues. The CDR3, as DNA: TGTGCCAGCAGTCCGAGTTTGAACACTGAAGCTTTCTTT. Protein: CASSPSLNTEAFF.

The chain has TRBV10-2 and TRBJ2-2; D uncertain. Germline assignment: CDR1 WSHSY and CDR2 SAAADI. The CDR3 covers 12 residues. With 6 bases removed from V and 6 bases from J, the gap between germline ends came to 8 bases. The CDR3 sequence: CASSLSPGELFF. The CDR3 DNA reads TGCGCCAGCAGCCTTAGCCCCGGGGAGCTGTTTTTT.

As DNA, the CDR3 is TGTGCCTCCCGCTTAACCGGCACAGATACGCAGTATTTT. It is translated as CASRLTGTDTQYF. The gene calls are TRBV2 and TRBJ2-3; D is unclear. CDR3 length: 13 residues. V shed 11 bases and J shed 1 base, with 13 bases lying between them. The germline V gene has CDR1 SNHLY and CDR2 FYNNEI.

This clone was seen a single time. The CDR3 sequence: CASSSGHEGNTIYF. DNA of the CDR3: TGCGCCAGCAGCTCCGGGCACGAGGGAAACACCATATATTTT. This chain links TRBV5-1 with TRBJ1-3; D is unresolved. The germline gives CDR1 SGHRS, CDR2 YFSETQ. The V gene lost 3 bases and the J gene lost 4 bases, with 11 bases spanning the gap. The CDR3 has 14 amino acids.

The gene calls are TRBV10-2 and TRBJ1-6, with 8 positions matching TRBD1. This CDR3 is built from 17 residues. Germline V lookup: CDR1 WSHSY, CDR2 SAAADI. V was pared by 5 bases and J by 10 bases, with 16 bases of the junction left unmatched. The CDR3 loop is CASSLTSRQGKNSPLHF. The CDR3 coding sequence is TGCGCCAGCAGTCTTACCTCGAGACAGGGGAAAAACTCACCCCTCCACTTT.

The chain is built from TRBV19 and TRBJ2-2; no clear D. The germline gives CDR1 LNHDA, CDR2 SQIVND (reference sequence). The V end was cut by 7 bases, the J end by 2 bases, with 8 bases between. This CDR3 has 13 residues. Here the CDR3 DNA reads TGTGCCAGTACGAAGTCAAACACCGGGGAGCTGTTTTTT. This translates into CASTKSNTGELFF.

The V gene is TRBV11-2, the J gene TRBJ2-7, with D perhaps TRBD2 (5 bases). Germline lookup yields CDR1 SGHAT and CDR2 FQNNGV. This CDR3 is built from 16 residues. V dropped 5 bases and J dropped 0 bases, with 17 bases sitting between them. This CDR3 reads CASSPEGGKSSYEQYF. DNA for the CDR3: TGTGCCAGCAGCCCCGAGGGCGGTAAGAGCTCCTACGAGCAGTACTTC.